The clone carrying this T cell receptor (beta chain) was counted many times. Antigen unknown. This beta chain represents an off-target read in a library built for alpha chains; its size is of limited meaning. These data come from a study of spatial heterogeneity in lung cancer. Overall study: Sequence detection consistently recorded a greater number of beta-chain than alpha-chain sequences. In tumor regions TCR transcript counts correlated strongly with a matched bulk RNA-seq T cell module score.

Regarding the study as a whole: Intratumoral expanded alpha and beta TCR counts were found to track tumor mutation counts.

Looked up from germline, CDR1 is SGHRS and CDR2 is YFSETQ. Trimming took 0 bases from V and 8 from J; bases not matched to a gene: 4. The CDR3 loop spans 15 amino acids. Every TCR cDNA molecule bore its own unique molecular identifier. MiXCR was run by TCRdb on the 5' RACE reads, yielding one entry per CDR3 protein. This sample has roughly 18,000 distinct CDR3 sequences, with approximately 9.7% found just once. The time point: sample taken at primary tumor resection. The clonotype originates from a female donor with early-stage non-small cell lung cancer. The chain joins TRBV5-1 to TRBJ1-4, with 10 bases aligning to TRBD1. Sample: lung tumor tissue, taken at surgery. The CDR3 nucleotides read TGCGCCAGCAGCTTGGCCGGGACAGGGGACGAAAAACTGTTTTTT. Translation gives CASSLAGTGDEKLFF.